The entry below gives a single T cell receptor beta chain sequence along with its context. The data were taken from a study of OX40 agonist ivuxolimab in advanced cancers. CDR3 size: 15 residues. With 0 bases removed from V and 1 base from J, the gap between germline ends came to 10 bases. Germline V gene lookup returns CDR1 LNHDA and CDR2 SQIVND (reference sequence). Produced via immunoSEQ multiplex PCR; TCRdb's table is partial and in-frame only. Counted here are about 60,000 clones, more than 75% occurring once; the ten biggest clones make up 12%. V is TRBV19 and J is TRBJ2-7; D perhaps matches TRBD1 (5 bases). The receptor was isolated from an adult with an advanced solid tumor such as melanoma, head and neck, liver or kidney cancer. Sequenced here: CD4+ or CD8+ T cells sorted from blood, sampled in a trial of the OX40 agonist ivuxolimab. CDR3 DNA sequence: TGTGCCAGTAGTATAGATAACTCAGGGTCCTACGAGCAGTACTTC. Protein product: CASSIDNSGSYEQYF.